This TCR beta chain was obtained from a study of T-cell memory formation after mild COVID-19. TCRdb passed the 5' RACE reads through MiXCR, listing each CDR3 protein once. This sample has fewer than 700,000 distinct CDR3 sequences, with about 20% found just once. Per germline, CDR1 MNHEY and CDR2 SMNVEV (reference sequence). The J segment lost 13 bases and the V segment lost 7 bases, leaving 10 bases of the junction unmatched. The CDR3 loop spans 13 amino acids. V gene TRBV27 combines with J gene TRBJ1-6, with 7 bases aligning to TRBD1. Specimen: PBMCs or a T cell subset sorted from them (not recorded which). The clonotype originates from an adult woman who had mild COVID-19 (a few samples of this study predate the infection). Cell type and time point are not known. The CDR3 region has the DNA TGTGCCAGCAAAGGGGGCCTACTACAGCCCCTCCACTTT. This encodes CASKGGLLQPLHF.